Following are 2 T cell receptor beta chains from one sample sequenced in a study of spatial heterogeneity in lung cancer. TCRdb reanalysed the 5' RACE reads using MiXCR and keeps one entry per CDR3 protein. The sample shows about 120,000 distinct CDR3 sequences, 11% of them seen only once. Indicated time point: blood at routine non-recurrence follow-up after resection. The specimen comprised PBMCs, sampled at follow-up. The receptors originated from a female donor with early-stage non-small cell lung cancer.

This clonotype has more than one count but fewer than ten. V usage is TRBV29-1 and J usage is TRBJ2-5, with 11 nucleotides matching TRBD2. There are 13 residues in the CDR3. Germline values: CDR1 SQVTM, CDR2 ANQGSEA. V shed 6 bases and J 5 bases; nucleotides not matched to a gene: 5. The CDR3 coding sequence is TGCAGCGTCCGACTAGCGGGATTGGAGACCCAGTACTTC. Translating gives CSVRLAGLETQYF.

Concerning this clonotype itself: Just one base apart from a much larger clone, this may be a read error. This sequence joins TRBV12-3 or TRBV12-4 and TRBJ2-3, with 7 bases lining up with TRBD2. This CDR3 is 15 amino acids long. This CDR3 is CASTPTAGATDTQFF. In DNA form, the CDR3 reads TGTGCCAGCACCCCCACGGCGGGAGCAACAGATACGCAGTTTTTT.